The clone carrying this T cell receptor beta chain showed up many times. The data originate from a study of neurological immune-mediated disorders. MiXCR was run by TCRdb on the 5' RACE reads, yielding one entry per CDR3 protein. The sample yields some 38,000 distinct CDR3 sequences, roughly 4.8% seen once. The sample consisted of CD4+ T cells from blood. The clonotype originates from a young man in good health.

CDR3: CATQSSYNSPLHF. The CDR3 bases are TGCGCCACCCAGAGCTCCTATAATTCACCCCTCCACTTT. This chain links TRBV10-2 with TRBJ1-6; D call uncertain. Trimming cost V 10 bases and J 0 bases, with 7 bases left between them. This CDR3 comprises 13 residues. The germline V gene encodes CDR1 WSHSY and CDR2 SAAADI.